These 27 T cell receptor beta chains share one sample of origin, sequenced in a study of blood T cell repertoires in COVID-19. Only in-frame clones appear in the TCRdb table, and some are missing; sequencing was by immunoSEQ multiplex PCR. The sample shows about 52,000 clones, about 85% of them seen only once. Input material: peripheral blood. Every receptor here comes from a human donor in a cohort sampled during active COVID-19.

V is TRBV9 and J is TRBJ1-2; perhaps TRBD1 as D (5 bases). The length of the CDR3 is 18 residues. Germline CDR1 is SGDLS and CDR2 is YYNGEE. Trimming removed 4 bases at V and 4 bases at J, with 26 bases between. CDR3 region: CASSPSSTQGMVFYGYTF. The CDR3 region has the DNA TGTGCCAGCAGCCCCTCCTCCACTCAGGGAATGGTTTTCTATGGCTACACCTTC.

The chain links TRBV2 to TRBJ1-5; no clear D. The CDR3 length is 15 residues. V dropped 5 bases and J dropped 2 bases, with 13 bases sitting between them. Germline assignment: CDR1 SNHLY and CDR2 FYNNEI. CDR3 sequence: CASSFDTRGNQPQHF. The CDR3 nucleotides are TGTGCCAGCAGTTTTGACACGAGGGGCAATCAGCCCCAGCATTTT.

V gene TRBV28 combines with J gene TRBJ1-3, with D unresolved. The germline V gene encodes CDR1 MDHEN and CDR2 SYDVKM. There are 13 residues in the CDR3. V was pared by 5 bases and J by 4 bases, with 9 bases between. This CDR3 is CASSAGGGNTIYF. Here the CDR3 DNA reads TGTGCCAGCAGTGCCGGCGGCGGAAACACCATATATTTT.

The genes are TRBV23-1 and TRBJ2-1; weak D call: TRBD2 (6 bases). TRBV23-1 is treated as an ORF (open reading frame) with a function not yet certain. The CDR3 is 14 residues long. Deletions cut 7 bases from V and 5 bases from J, with 15 bases between. The CDR3 is CASTPGGLDNEQFF. The CDR3 DNA is TGCGCCAGCACTCCTGGGGGGTTGGACAATGAGCAGTTCTTC.

The chain recombines TRBV4-1 with TRBJ2-1, with a tentative D call TRBD2 (6 bases). The CDR3 extends over 16 amino acids. CDR1 and CDR2 from the germline V gene are MGHRA and YSYEKL. The germline V and J ends were trimmed by 3 bases and 5 bases, with 17 bases remaining between them. The CDR3 is CASSHGPGLANNEQFF. DNA of the CDR3: TGCGCCAGCAGCCATGGGCCGGGACTGGCAAACAATGAGCAGTTCTTC.

This clone came up a few times. V usage is TRBV3-1 (or the pseudogene TRBV3-2) and J usage is TRBJ1-1; maybe TRBD1 (6 bases). Trimming pared 1 base from V and 5 bases from J, leaving 11 bases between. CDR3 size: 14 residues. CDR1 and CDR2 from the germline V gene are LGHDT and YNNKEL (reference sequence). CDR3 protein: CASSQGGGGTEAFF. In nucleotides, the CDR3 is TGTGCCAGCAGCCAAGGAGGGGGTGGGACTGAAGCTTTCTTT.

This chain uses TRBV3-1 (or the pseudogene TRBV3-2) with TRBJ1-6; possible D gene TRBD1, 5 bases. Trimming took off 0 bases at V and 1 base at J, with 13 bases between the two ends. Germline V lookup: CDR1 LGHDT, CDR2 YNNKEL (reference sequence). This CDR3 is built from 18 residues. In nucleotides, the CDR3 is TGTGCCAGCAGCCAAGAGGGGTCAGGGAGGTCCTATAATTCACCCCTCCACTTT. It translates to CASSQEGSGRSYNSPLHF.

The rearrangement uses TRBV12-1 and TRBJ1-1. TRBV12-1 is a pseudogene. The CDR3 contains 15 residues. The CDR3 bases are TGTGCCAGCAGCTTTAGGCGCCCGGGGTACACTGAAGCTTTCTTT. As protein: CASSFRRPGYTEAFF.

This rearrangement joins TRBV11-2 to TRBJ2-1; 15 bases fit TRBD2. The J segment lost 15 bases and the V segment lost 4 bases, leaving 10 bases of the junction unmatched. This CDR3 is 15 amino acids long. Germline V gene data show CDR1 as SGHAT and CDR2 as FQNNGV. The CDR3 nucleotides are TGTGCCAGCAGCTCCCTATCAGGACTAGCGGGAGGGGTGTTCTTC. This translates into CASSSLSGLAGGVFF.

The chain recombines TRBV2 with TRBJ1-5; 9 bases are shared with TRBD1. Germline V gene sequence: CDR1 SNHLY, CDR2 FYNNEI. This CDR3 region has 13 residues. With V trimmed by 6 bases and J by 4 bases, 1 base remained unmatched. CDR3 sequence: CASSGTGNQPQHF. CDR3 sequence (DNA): TGTGCCAGCAGCGGGACAGGGAATCAGCCCCAGCATTTT.

This clone is classed as medium-sized (0.01 to 0.1%). Here the CDR3 DNA reads TGTGCCAGCAGTTCCCCACTGGGAGCCGAGCAGTTCTTC. This sequence encodes CASSSPLGAEQFF. V is TRBV27 and J is TRBJ2-1; weak D call: TRBD2 (5 bases). V was pared by 4 bases and J by 10 bases, with 14 bases between. There are 13 residues in the CDR3. Germline CDR1 and CDR2: MNHEY and SMNVEV (reference sequence).

This rearrangement joins TRBV7-2 to TRBJ2-7; D is uncertain. The germline gives CDR1 SGHTA, CDR2 FQGNSA. This CDR3 region has 17 residues. V lost 3 bases to trimming and J lost 0 bases, with 18 bases between them. CDR3 sequence: CASSLRPTPVSSYEQYF. The CDR3 DNA follows: TGTGCCAGCAGCTTGCGGCCTACACCCGTTAGCTCCTACGAGCAGTACTTC.

J is TRBJ1-5 and V is TRBV19; maybe TRBD1 (6 bases). V was pared by 6 bases and J by 6 bases, with 18 bases between. The CDR3 is 15 residues long. Germline V gene lookup returns CDR1 LNHDA and CDR2 SQIVND (reference sequence). The CDR3 region has the DNA TGTGCCAGTAGCGACCCGGCGGGGGGCAGTCAGCCCCAGCATTTT. Residues: CASSDPAGGSQPQHF.

The rearrangement uses TRBV21-1 and TRBJ1-1; the DNA was not used to check the table's D call, TRBD1. TRBV21-1 is a documented pseudogene. The CDR3 has 16 amino acids. CDR3 residues: CATNQTMGQSSTEAFF. CDR3 in DNA: TGTGCCACCAACCAAACTATGGGGCAGTCGAGCACTGAAGCTTTCTTT.

This sequence joins TRBV6-5 and TRBJ1-5, with a tentative D call TRBD1 (5 bases). Germline CDR1 and CDR2: MNHEY and SVGAGI. This CDR3 is 10 amino acids long. Trimming took off 6 bases at V and 11 bases at J, with 8 bases between the two ends. The CDR3 region has the DNA TGTGCCAGCAGGGACAAGACCCAGCATTTT. This codes for CASRDKTQHF.

The chain employs TRBV9 and TRBJ2-1, with a tentative D call TRBD1 (5 bases). CDR1 is SGDLS, CDR2 YYNGEE, per germline. CDR3 length: 14 amino acids. V gave up 0 bases and J gave up 5 bases, with 9 bases separating them. This CDR3 is CASSVVGQNNEQFF. DNA for the CDR3: TGTGCCAGCAGCGTAGTGGGGCAAAACAATGAGCAGTTCTTC.

The chain has TRBV7-9 and TRBJ2-3, with TRBD2 matching over 9 bases. Germline CDR1 reads SEHNR; CDR2 reads FQNEAQ (reference sequence). Trimming took 9 bases from V and 4 from J; bases not matched to a gene: 8. The CDR3 has 14 amino acids. Here the CDR3 DNA reads TGTGCCAGTATAATAGCGGGAGTGCCAGATACGCAGTATTTT. Encoded protein: CASIIAGVPDTQYF.

The V gene is TRBV29-1, the J gene TRBJ2-2; weak D call: TRBD1 (5 bases). The CDR3 runs 11 residues. Between the trimmed V and J ends, which lost 6 bases and 5 bases, there was a span of 7 bases. Germline assignment: CDR1 SQVTM and CDR2 ANQGSEA. CDR3 sequence: CSVKGTGELFF. The CDR3 DNA reads TGCAGCGTCAAGGGGACCGGGGAGCTGTTTTTT.

This clone was detected only a few times. The V and J genes are TRBV14 and TRBJ2-7; 9 positions agree with TRBD2. The germline CDR1 and CDR2 sequences are SGHDN and FVKESK. There are 18 residues in the CDR3. Trimming at V came to 3 bases and at J to 4 bases, leaving 16 bases not matched to a gene. DNA for the CDR3: TGTGCCAGCAGCCACCTGGGCTCCGGGGCTAGCGGGGCATACGAGCAGTACTTC. It is translated as CASSHLGSGASGAYEQYF.

The chain combines TRBV5-4 with TRBJ2-1, with 7 bases identical to TRBD2. Germline V lookup: CDR1 SGHNT, CDR2 YYREEE (reference sequence). V dropped 4 bases and J dropped 6; count of bases not matched to a gene: 7. The length of the CDR3 is 14 residues. The CDR3 sequence: CASSPSGRANEQFF. The CDR3 DNA sequence: TGTGCCAGCAGCCCTAGTGGGAGGGCCAATGAGCAGTTCTTC.

The J gene is TRBJ1-2, the V gene TRBV5-1; 7 bases line up with TRBD1. Germline V CDR1 and CDR2: SGHRS, YFSETQ. Trimming removed 3 bases from V and 4 bases from J; junction bases left unmatched: 6. The CDR3 runs 14 residues. Here the CDR3 reads CASSSGTDIYGYTF. The CDR3 bases are TGCGCCAGCAGCTCCGGGACAGACATCTATGGCTACACCTTC.

The chain employs TRBV29-1 and TRBJ2-5, with 9 positions matching TRBD2. V trimming: 6 bases; J trimming: 4 bases; junction bases outside the gene matches: 18. Germline assignment: CDR1 SQVTM and CDR2 ANQGSEA. This CDR3 has 17 amino acids. Here the CDR3 reads CSVSGLASPFDPETQYF. The CDR3 nucleotides read TGCAGCGTCTCGGGACTAGCTTCCCCATTTGACCCAGAGACCCAGTACTTC.

CDR3 protein: CASIPGQSGNTIYF. The CDR3 DNA reads TGTGCCAGCATACCGGGACAGAGTGGAAACACCATATATTTT. The chain couples TRBV7-9 to TRBJ1-3, with TRBD1 matching over 7 bases. The germline CDR1 and CDR2 sequences are SEHNR and FQNEAQ (reference sequence). The CDR3 runs 14 residues. V dropped 7 bases and J dropped 3; count of bases not matched to a gene: 6.

The rearrangement links TRBV18 to TRBJ2-2, with 8 positions matching TRBD2. With V trimmed by 0 bases and J by 6 bases, 9 bases remained unmatched. Germline V gene data show CDR1 as KGHSH and CDR2 as LQKENI. This CDR3 has 17 amino acids. CDR3 sequence reads: CASSPPRGAGVPGELFF. The DNA for the CDR3 is TGTGCCAGCTCACCACCCAGAGGAGCGGGAGTTCCCGGGGAGCTGTTTTTT. Combining the CDR3 with reference TRBV18 and TRBJ2-2 gives the whole variable domain NAGVMQNPRHLVRRRGQEARLRCSPMKGHSHVYWYRQLPEEGLKFMVYLQKENIIDESGMPKERFSAEFPKEGPSILRIQQVVRGDSAAYFCASSPPRGAGVPGELFFGEGSRLTVL.

The chain uses TRBV3-1 (or the pseudogene TRBV3-2) and TRBJ1-1; TRBD1 agrees at 11 bases. J was trimmed by 3 bases and V by 4 bases; bases with no gene match: 1. The CDR3 is 14 amino acids. Germline V gene lookup returns CDR1 LGHDT and CDR2 YNNKEL (reference sequence). The CDR3 DNA sequence: TGTGCCAGCAGCCGGACAGGGGGCGACACTGAAGCTTTCTTT. Encoded protein: CASSRTGGDTEAFF.

The V call is TRBV18, the J call TRBJ2-1; 10 bases are a match to TRBD2. CDR3 length: 16 residues. Germline loops: CDR1 KGHSH, CDR2 LQKENI. V gave up 3 bases and J gave up 12 bases; unmatched junction bases: 14. The CDR3 protein is CASSPPSSGRDGRQFF. The CDR3 nucleotides are TGTGCCAGCTCACCCCCGTCGAGCGGGAGGGATGGGAGGCAGTTCTTC.

This chain uses TRBV28 with TRBJ1-5; D may be TRBD1 (6 bases). The CDR3 runs to 13 residues. Germline assignment: CDR1 MDHEN and CDR2 SYDVKM. The CDR3, as DNA: TGTGCTACCACGGGGGGCACCTATCAGCCCCAGCATTTT. Amino acid sequence: CATTGGTYQPQHF.